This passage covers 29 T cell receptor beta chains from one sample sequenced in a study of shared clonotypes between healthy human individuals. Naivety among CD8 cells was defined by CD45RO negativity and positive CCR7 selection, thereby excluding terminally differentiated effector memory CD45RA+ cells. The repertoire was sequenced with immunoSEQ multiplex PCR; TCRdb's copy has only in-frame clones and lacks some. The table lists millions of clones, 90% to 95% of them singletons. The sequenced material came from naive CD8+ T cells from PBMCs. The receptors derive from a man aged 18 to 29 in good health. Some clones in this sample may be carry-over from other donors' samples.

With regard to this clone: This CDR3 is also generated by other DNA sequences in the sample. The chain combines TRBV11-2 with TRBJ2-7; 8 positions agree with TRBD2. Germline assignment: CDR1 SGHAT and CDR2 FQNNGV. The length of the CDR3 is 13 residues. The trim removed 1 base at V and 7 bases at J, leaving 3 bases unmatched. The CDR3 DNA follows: TGTGCCAGCAGCTTAGGGCTAGCGGGTGAGCAGTACTTC. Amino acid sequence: CASSLGLAGEQYF.

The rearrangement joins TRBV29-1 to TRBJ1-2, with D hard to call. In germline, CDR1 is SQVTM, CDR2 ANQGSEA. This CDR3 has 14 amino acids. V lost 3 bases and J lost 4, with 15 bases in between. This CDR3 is CSVETGFVTYGYTF. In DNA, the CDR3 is TGCAGCGTTGAGACCGGGTTCGTAACCTATGGCTACACCTTC. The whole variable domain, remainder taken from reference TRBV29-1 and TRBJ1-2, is SAVISQKPSRDICQRGTSLTIQCQVDSQVTMMFWYRQQPGQSLTLIATANQGSEATYESGFVIDKFPISRPNLTFSTLTVSNMSPEDSSIYLCSVETGFVTYGYTFGSGTRLTVV.

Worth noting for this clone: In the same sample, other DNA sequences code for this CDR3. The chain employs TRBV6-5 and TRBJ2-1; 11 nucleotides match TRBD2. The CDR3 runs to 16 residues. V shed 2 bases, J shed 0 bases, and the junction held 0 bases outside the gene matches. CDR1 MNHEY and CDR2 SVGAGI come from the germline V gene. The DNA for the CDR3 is TGTGCCAGCAGTTACCTAGCGGGAGGCTCCTACAATGAGCAGTTCTTC. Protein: CASSYLAGGSYNEQFF.

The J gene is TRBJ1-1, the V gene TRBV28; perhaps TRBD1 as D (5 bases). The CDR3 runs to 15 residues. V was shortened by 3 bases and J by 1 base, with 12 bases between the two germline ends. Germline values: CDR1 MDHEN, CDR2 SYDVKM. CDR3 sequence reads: CASSFSGFANTEAFF. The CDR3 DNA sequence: TGTGCCAGCAGTTTTTCAGGGTTCGCGAACACTGAAGCTTTCTTT.

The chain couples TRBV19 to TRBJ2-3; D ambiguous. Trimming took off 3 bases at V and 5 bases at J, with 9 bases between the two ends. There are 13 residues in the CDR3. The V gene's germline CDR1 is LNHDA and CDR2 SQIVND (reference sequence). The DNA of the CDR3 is TGTGCCAGTAGTATGCTGGCCCGAGATACGCAGTATTTT. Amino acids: CASSMLARDTQYF.

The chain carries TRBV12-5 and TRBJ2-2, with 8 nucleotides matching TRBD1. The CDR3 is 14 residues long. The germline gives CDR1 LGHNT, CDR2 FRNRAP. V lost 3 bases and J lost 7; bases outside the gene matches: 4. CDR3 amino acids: CASGFQGAYGELFF. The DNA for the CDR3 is TGTGCTAGTGGTTTCCAGGGGGCCTACGGGGAGCTGTTTTTT.

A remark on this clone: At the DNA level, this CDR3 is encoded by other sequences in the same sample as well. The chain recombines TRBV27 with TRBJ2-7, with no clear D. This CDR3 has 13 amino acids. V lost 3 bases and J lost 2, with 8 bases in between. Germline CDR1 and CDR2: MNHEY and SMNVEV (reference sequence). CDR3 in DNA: TGTGCCAGCAGTTTGAGCAGCACCTACGAGCAGTACTTC. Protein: CASSLSSTYEQYF.

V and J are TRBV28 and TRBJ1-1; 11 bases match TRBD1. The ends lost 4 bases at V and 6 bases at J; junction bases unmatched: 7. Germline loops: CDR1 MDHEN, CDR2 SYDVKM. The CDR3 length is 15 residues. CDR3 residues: CASSSRWTGGPEAFF. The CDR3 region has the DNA TGTGCCAGCAGTTCCCGTTGGACAGGGGGCCCTGAAGCTTTCTTT.

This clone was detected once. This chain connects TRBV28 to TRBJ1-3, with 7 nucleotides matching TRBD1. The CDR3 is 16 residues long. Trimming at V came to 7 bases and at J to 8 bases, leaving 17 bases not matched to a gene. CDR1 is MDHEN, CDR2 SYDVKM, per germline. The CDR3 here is CASKDRVRITEDTIYF. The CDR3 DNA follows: TGTGCCAGCAAAGACAGGGTGAGGATAACGGAGGACACCATATATTTT.

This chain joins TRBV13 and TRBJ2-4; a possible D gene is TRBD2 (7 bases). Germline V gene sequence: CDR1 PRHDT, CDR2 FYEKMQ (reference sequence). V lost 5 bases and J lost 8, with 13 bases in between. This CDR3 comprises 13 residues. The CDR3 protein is CASSLGGRDIQYF. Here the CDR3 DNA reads TGTGCCAGCAGCCTCGGGGGGCGAGACATTCAGTACTTC.

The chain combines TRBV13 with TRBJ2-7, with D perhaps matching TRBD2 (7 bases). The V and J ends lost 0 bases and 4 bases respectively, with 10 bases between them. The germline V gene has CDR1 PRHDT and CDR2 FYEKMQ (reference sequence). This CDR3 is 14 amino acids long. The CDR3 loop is CASSLGRGGYEQYF. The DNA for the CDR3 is TGTGCCAGCAGCTTAGGCAGGGGAGGGTACGAGCAGTACTTC.

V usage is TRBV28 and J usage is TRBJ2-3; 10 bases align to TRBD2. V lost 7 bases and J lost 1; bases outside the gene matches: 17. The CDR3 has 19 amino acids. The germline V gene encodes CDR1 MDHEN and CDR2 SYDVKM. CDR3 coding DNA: TGTGCCAGCACGACCCCCGGAGCGGGAGGGTGGTTGGGCACAGATACGCAGTATTTT. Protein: CASTTPGAGGWLGTDTQYF.

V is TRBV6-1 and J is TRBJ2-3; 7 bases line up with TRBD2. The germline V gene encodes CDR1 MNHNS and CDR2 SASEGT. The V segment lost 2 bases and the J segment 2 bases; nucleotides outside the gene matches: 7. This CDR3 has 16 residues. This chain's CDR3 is CASSERREVLTDTQYF. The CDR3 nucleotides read TGTGCCAGCAGTGAACGTCGGGAGGTACTCACAGATACGCAGTATTTT.

DNA of the CDR3: TGTGCCAGCGAGCTAGCTGACGAGCAGTACTTC. Translated, it gives CASELADEQYF. The chain is built from TRBV19 and TRBJ2-7; D is perhaps TRBD2 (5 bases). CDR1 and CDR2 (germline): LNHDA, SQIVND (reference sequence). V shed 9 bases and J shed 5 bases, with 11 bases lying between them. There are 11 residues in the CDR3. Using reference TRBV19 and TRBJ2-7 for the parts outside the CDR3, the full variable domain is DGGITQSPKYLFRKEGQNVTLSCEQNLNHDAMYWYRQDPGQGLRLIYYSQIVNDFQKGDIAEGYSVSREKKESFPLTVTSAQKNPTAFYLCASELADEQYFGPGTRLTVT.

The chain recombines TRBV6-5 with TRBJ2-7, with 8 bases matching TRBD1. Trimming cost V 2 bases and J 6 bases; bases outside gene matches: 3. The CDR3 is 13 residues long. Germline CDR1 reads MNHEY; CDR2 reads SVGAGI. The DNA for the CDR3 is TGTGCCAGCAGTTACCGACAGGGGCCCGAGCAGTACTTC. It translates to CASSYRQGPEQYF.

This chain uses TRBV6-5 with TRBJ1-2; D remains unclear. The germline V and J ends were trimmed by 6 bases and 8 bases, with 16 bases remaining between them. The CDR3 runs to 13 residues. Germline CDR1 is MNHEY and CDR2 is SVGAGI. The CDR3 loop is CASRAALWNGYTF. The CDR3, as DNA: TGTGCCAGCAGAGCGGCCCTTTGGAACGGCTACACCTTC.

In DNA form, the CDR3 reads TGTGCCAGCAGCTTAGCGGCGGTACCCTACAATGAGCAGTTCTTC. Its protein is CASSLAAVPYNEQFF. The gene calls are TRBV7-9 and TRBJ2-1; D call uncertain. This CDR3 has 15 residues. Trimming shortened V by 0 bases and J by 2 bases, and 8 bases separated the two germline ends. Germline V gene sequence: CDR1 SEHNR, CDR2 FQNEAQ (reference sequence).

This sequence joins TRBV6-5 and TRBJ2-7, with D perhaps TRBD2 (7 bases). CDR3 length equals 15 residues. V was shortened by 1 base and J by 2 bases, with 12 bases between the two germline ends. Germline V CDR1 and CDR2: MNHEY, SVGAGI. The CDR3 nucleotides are TGTGCCAGCAGTTACTGGGCGGGGGCGACCTACGAGCAGTACTTC. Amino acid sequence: CASSYWAGATYEQYF.

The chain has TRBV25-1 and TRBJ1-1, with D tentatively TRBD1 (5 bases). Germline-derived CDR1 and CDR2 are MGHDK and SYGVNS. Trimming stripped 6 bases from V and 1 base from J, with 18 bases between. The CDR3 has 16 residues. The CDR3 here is CASREVGHGTNTEAFF. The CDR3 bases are TGTGCCAGCAGAGAGGTCGGACACGGAACGAACACTGAAGCTTTCTTT.

The CDR3 protein is CAWSVTGFGIQYF. CDR3 nucleotides: TGTGCCTGGAGTGTAACAGGGTTCGGCATTCAGTACTTC. V is TRBV30 and J is TRBJ2-4; D may be TRBD1 (6 bases). Germline CDR1 is GTSNPN and CDR2 is SVGIG (reference sequence). CDR3 size: 13 residues. V gave up 0 bases and J gave up 9 bases, with 12 bases separating them.

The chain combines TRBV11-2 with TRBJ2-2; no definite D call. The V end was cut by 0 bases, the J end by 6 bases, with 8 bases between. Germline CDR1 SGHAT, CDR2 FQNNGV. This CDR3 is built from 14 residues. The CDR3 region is CASSLDLGSGELFF. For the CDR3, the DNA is TGTGCCAGCAGCTTAGATCTCGGATCCGGGGAGCTGTTTTTT. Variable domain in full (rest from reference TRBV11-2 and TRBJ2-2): EAGVAQSPRYKIIEKRQSVAFWCNPISGHATLYWYQQILGQGPKLLIQFQNNGVVDDSQLPKDRFSAERLKGVDSTLKIQPAKLEDSAVYLCASSLDLGSGELFFGEGSRLTVL.

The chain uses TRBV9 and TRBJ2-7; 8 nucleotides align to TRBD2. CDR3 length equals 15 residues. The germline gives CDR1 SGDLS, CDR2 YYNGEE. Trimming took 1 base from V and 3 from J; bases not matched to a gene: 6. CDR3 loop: CASSVSGAGVYEQYF. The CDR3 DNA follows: TGTGCCAGCAGCGTAAGCGGAGCGGGAGTCTACGAGCAGTACTTC.

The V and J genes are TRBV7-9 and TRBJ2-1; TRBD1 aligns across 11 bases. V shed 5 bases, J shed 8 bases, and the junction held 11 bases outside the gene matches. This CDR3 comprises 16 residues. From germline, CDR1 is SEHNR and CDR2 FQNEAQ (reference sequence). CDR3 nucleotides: TGTGCCAGCAGCCCTCGGACAGGGGGCTTGGGCGATGAGCAGTTCTTC. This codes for CASSPRTGGLGDEQFF.

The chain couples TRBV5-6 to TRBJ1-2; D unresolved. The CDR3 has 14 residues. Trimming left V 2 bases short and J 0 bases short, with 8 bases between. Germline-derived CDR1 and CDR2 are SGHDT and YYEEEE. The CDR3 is CASSFPTSNYGYTF. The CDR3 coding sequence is TGTGCCAGCAGCTTCCCGACGTCTAACTATGGCTACACCTTC.

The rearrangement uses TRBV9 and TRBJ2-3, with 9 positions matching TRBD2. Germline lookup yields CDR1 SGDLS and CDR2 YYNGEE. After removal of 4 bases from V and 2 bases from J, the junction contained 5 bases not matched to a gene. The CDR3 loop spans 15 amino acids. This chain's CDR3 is CASSSRTSDTDTQYF. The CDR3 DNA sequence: TGTGCCAGCAGCTCCCGGACTAGCGACACAGATACGCAGTATTTT. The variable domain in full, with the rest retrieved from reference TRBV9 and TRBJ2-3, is DSGVTQTPKHLITATGQRVTLRCSPRSGDLSVYWYQQSLDQGLQFLIQYYNGEERAKGNILERFSAQQFPDLHSELNLSSLELGDSALYFCASSSRTSDTDTQYFGPGTRLTVL.

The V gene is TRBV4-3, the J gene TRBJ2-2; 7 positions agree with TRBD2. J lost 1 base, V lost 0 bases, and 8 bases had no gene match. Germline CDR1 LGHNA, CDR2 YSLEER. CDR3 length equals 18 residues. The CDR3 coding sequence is TGCGCCAGCAGCCAAGATCCGGCGGGAGACATGAACACCGGGGAGCTGTTTTTT. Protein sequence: CASSQDPAGDMNTGELFF.

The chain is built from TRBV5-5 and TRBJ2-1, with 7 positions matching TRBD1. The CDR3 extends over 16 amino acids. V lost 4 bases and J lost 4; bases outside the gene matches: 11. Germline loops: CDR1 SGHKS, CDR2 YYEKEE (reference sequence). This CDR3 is CASSRTGTDRYNEQFF. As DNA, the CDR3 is TGTGCCAGCAGCCGAACAGGGACAGACAGGTACAATGAGCAGTTCTTC.

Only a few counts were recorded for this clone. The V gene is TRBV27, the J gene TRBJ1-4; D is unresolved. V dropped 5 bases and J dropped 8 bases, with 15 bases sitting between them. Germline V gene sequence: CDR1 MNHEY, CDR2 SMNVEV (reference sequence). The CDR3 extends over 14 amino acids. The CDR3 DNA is TGTGCCAGCAGTCCCCGTCCGGGGAAAGAAAAACTGTTTTTT. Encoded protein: CASSPRPGKEKLFF.

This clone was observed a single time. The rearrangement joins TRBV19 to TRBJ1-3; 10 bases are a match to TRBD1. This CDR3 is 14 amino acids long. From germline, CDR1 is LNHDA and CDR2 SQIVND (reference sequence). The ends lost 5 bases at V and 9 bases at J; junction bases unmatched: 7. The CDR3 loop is CASSQRQGATTIYF. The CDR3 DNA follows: TGTGCCAGTAGTCAACGACAGGGGGCGACCACCATATATTTT.